This T cell receptor (beta chain) was sequenced for a study of PD-L1 blockade in urothelial cancer. The overall study: Blood analyses occurred 3 weeks (second dose) and 6 weeks post treatment start.

A few counts support this clone. The junction differs from germline at one of its ends, possibly a read error. Germline CDR1 reads SSHAT; CDR2 reads FNYEAQ (reference sequence). The CDR3 length is 15 residues. Time point described: pretreatment peripheral blood. Sampling of each patient yielded between 1 and 8 specimens, collected pretreatment and on-treatment. Clones were sequenced by immunoSEQ multiplex PCR, and TCRdb holds only the in-frame ones, with some missing. The sample includes 45,000 to 60,000 clones, roughly 80% of them seen just once. The material sequenced was PBMCs, taken around atezolizumab (anti-PD-L1) treatment. The chain is built from TRBV7-7 and TRBJ2-1; 7 nucleotides match TRBD2. The sequence was obtained from a man in his forties or fifties with urothelial cancer. For the CDR3, the DNA is TGTGCTAGCAGCCGCGGGAGTGGCTCCTACAATGAGCAGTTCTTC. It translates to CASSRGSGSYNEQFF.